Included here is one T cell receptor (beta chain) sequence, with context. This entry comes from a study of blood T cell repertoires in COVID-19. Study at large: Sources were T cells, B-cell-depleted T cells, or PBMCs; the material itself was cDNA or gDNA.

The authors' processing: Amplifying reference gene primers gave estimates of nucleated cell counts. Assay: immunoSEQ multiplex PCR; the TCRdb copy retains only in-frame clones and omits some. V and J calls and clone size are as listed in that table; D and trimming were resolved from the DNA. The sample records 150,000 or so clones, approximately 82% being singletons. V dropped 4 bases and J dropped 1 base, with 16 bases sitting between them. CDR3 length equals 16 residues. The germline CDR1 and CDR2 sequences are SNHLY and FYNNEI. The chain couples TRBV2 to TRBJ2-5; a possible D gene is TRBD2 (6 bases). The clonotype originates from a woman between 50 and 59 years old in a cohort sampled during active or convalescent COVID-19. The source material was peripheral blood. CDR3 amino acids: CASSAGVVGGQETQYF. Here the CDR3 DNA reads TGTGCCAGCAGTGCAGGCGTCGTGGGGGGCCAAGAGACCCAGTACTTC.